This T cell receptor (beta chain) was recorded in a study of blood T cell repertoires in COVID-19. Repertoires were generated with immunoSEQ multiplex PCR, while TCRdb's copy carries only in-frame clones and drops some. Of fewer than 250,000 clones in the sample, more than 75% were seen once. This clone has just one count. This TCR was recovered from a man aged 60 to 75 with acute or convalescent COVID-19. The sequencing input was peripheral blood.

The CDR3: CASSLPGGWGTGELFF. The CDR3 bases are TGTGCCAGCAGCTTGCCGGGGGGTTGGGGCACCGGGGAGCTGTTTTTT. The chain has TRBV7-6 and TRBJ2-2; TRBD2 aligns across 7 bases. The CDR3 is 16 residues long. CDR1 is SGHVS, CDR2 FNYEAQ, per germline. V gave up 3 bases and J gave up 4 bases; unmatched junction bases: 8.